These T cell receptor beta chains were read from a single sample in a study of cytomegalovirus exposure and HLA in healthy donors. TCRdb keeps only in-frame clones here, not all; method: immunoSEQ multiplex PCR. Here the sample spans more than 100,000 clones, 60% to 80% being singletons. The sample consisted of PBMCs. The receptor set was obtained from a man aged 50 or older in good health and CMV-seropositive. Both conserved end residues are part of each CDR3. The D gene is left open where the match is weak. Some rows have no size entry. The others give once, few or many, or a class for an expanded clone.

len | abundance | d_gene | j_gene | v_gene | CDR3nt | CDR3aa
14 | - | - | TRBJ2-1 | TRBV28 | TGTGCCAGCATAAGGGGGAGTTCCTACAATGAGCAGTTCTTC | CASIRGSSYNEQFF
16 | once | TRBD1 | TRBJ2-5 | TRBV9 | TGTGCCAGCAGCGAAGAAGACAGGGGTGTTGGAGAGACCCAGTACTTC | CASSEEDRGVGETQYF
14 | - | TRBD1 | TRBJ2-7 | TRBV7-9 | TGTTCCAGCAGCTTCGGACAGGGTAGCTACGAGCAGTACTTC | CSSSFGQGSYEQYF
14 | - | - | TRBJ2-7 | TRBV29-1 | TGCAGCGTTGAACTAGCTAGTAGAAGATACGAGCAGTACTTC | CSVELASRRYEQYF
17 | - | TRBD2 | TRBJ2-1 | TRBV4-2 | TGTGCCAGCAGCCCAAAGGGACTAGCGGGGCCCGGTGGTGAGCAGTTCTTC | CASSPKGLAGPGGEQFF
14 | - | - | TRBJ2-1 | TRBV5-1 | TGCGCCAGCAGCTTGGACGTACAGGGCCAACATCCGTTCTTC | CASSLDVQGQHPFF
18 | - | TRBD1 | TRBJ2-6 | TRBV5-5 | TGTGCCAGCAGCTTGGCCCCGGCAGGGGGTTTTGGGGCCAACGTCCTGACTTTC | CASSLAPAGGFGANVLTF
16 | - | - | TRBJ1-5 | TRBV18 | TGTGCCAGCTCACGAGGTACCGACAGAAGCAATCAGCCCCAGCATTTT | CASSRGTDRSNQPQHF
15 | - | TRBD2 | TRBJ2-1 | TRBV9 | TGTGCCAGCAGCGTGGGACTAGCGGATTACAATGAGCAGTTCTTC | CASSVGLADYNEQFF
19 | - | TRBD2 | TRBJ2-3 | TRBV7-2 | TGTGCCAGCAGCCCACGGGATAGACTAGCGGGATGGCTCACAGATACGCAGTATTTT | CASSPRDRLAGWLTDTQYF
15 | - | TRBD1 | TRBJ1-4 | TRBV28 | TGTGCCAGCAGTTCGACAGGGGGTGCTAGGGAAAAACTGTTTTTT | CASSSTGGAREKLFF
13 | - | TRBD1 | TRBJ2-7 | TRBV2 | TGTGCCAGCAGCGGACAGGGAGCCTACGAGCAGTACTTC | CASSGQGAYEQYF
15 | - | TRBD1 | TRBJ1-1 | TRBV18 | TGTGCCAGCTCACCATCGATGACAGGGGCGGCTGAAGCTTTCTTT | CASSPSMTGAAEAFF
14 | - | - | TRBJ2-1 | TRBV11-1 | TGTGCCAGCAGCTTAGATCCGTTATACAATGAGCAGTTCTTC | CASSLDPLYNEQFF
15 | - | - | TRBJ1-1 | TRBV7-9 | TGTGCCAGCAGCTTAGCCAGGGCCCTGGACACTGAAGCTTTCTTT | CASSLARALDTEAFF
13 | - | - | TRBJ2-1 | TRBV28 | TGTGCCAGCAGGATGACGGGGTACAATGAGCAGTTCTTC | CASRMTGYNEQFF
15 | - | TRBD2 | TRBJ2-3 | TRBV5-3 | TGTGCCAGAAGCTTGATATTAGCGGGCACGTATACGCAGTATTTT | CARSLILAGTYTQYF
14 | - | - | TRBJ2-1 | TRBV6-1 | TGTGCCAGCACCTTAGGCACACTATACAATGAGCAGTTCTTC | CASTLGTLYNEQFF
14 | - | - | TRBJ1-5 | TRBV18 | TGTGCCAGCTCACCAATGAGGAATGATCAGCCCCAGCATTTT | CASSPMRNDQPQHF
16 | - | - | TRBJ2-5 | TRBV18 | TGTGCCAGCTCACTACTCGGGACACCGTACCAAGAGACCCAGTACTTC | CASSLLGTPYQETQYF
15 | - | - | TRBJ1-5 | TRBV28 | TGTGCCAGCAGTTCCTCAGGGGTCTTCAATCAGCCCCAGCATTTT | CASSSSGVFNQPQHF
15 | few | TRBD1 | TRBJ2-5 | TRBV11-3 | TGTGCCAGCAGCTTAGGGACAGGAGGTGGGGAGACCCAGTACTTC | CASSLGTGGGETQYF
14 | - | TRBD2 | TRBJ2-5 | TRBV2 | TGTGCCAGCAGGGCCGGGACTAGTCTTGAGACCCAGTACTTC | CASRAGTSLETQYF
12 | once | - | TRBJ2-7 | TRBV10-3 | TGTGCCATCAAAACACCCTCCTACGAGCAGTACTTC | CAIKTPSYEQYF
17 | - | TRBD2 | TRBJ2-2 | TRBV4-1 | TGCGCCAGCAGCCTATCGGGTAGCGGGAGTGGGACCGGGGAGCTGTTTTTT | CASSLSGSGSGTGELFF
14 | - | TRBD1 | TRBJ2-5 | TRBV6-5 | TGTGCCAGCAGCGACAGGGGTCCCCGGGAGACCCAGTACTTC | CASSDRGPRETQYF
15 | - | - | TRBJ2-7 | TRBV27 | TGTGCCAGCAGTGACCTGACAGGGAGGATAAACGAGCAGTACTTC | CASSDLTGRINEQYF
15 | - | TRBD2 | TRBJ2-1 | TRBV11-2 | TGTGCCAGCAGCTTAGCCCTAGCGGGCCACAATGAGCAGTTCTTC | CASSLALAGHNEQFF
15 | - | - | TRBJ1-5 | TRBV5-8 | TGTGCCAGCAGCTGGATGGGACTGGGCAATCAGCCCCAGCATTTT | CASSWMGLGNQPQHF
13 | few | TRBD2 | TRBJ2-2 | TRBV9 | TGTGCCAGCACGACTAGCAACACCGGGGAGCTGTTTTTT | CASTTSNTGELFF
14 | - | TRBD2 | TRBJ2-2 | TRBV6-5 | TGTGCCAGCAGTTCCCTAGCGGTTACCGGGGAGCTGTTTTTT | CASSSLAVTGELFF
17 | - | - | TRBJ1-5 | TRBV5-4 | TGTGCCAGCAGCTTGGGATTGGCTGATACTAGCAATCAGCCCCAGCATTTT | CASSLGLADTSNQPQHF
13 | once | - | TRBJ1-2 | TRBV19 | TGTGCCAGTAGTATCGTCCCTCTCTATGGCTACACCTTC | CASSIVPLYGYTF
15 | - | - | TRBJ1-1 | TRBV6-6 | TGTGCCAGCAGTTACTCCGGGACTGGGGCGACTGAAGCTTTCTTT | CASSYSGTGATEAFF
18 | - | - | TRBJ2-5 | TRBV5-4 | TGTGCCAGCAGCTTGGATTTGTTGGGGCGCTATTCGGTAGAGACCCAGTACTTC | CASSLDLLGRYSVETQYF
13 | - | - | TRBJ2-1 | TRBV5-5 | TGTGCCAGCAGCTCACAGGTATACAATGAGCAGTTCTTC | CASSSQVYNEQFF
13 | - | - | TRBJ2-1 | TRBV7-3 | TGTGCCAGCAGCTTTCCCGGTTACAATGAGCAGTTCTTC | CASSFPGYNEQFF
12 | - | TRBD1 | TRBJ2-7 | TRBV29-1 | TGCAGCGTTGAAGAGACAGGGGTCGAGCAGTACTTC | CSVEETGVEQYF
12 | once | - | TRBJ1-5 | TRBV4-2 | TGTGCCAGCAGGAAAGGAGATCAGCCCCAGCATTTT | CASRKGDQPQHF
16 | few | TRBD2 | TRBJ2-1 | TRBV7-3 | TGTGCCAGCAGCTTAACCACTAGCGGGAGGACCCATGAGCAGTTCTTC | CASSLTTSGRTHEQFF
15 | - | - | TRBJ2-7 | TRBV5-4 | TGTGCCAGCAGCTCTATGGAATCCGGAGGCTACGAGCAGTACTTC | CASSSMESGGYEQYF
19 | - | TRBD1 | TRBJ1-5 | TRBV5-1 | TGCGCCAGCAGCTCTTATGATTTTACGACAGGGAATAGCAATCAGCCCCAGCATTTT | CASSSYDFTTGNSNQPQHF
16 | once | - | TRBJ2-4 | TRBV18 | TGTGCCAGCTCACCATCAGGGGCTTTAGCCAAAAACATTCAGTACTTC | CASSPSGALAKNIQYF
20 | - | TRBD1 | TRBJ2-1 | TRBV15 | TGTGCCACCAGCAGCCTCAGCCCCTTCTCCGGGACAGGGGAGAGGGATGAGCAGTTCTTC | CATSSLSPFSGTGERDEQFF
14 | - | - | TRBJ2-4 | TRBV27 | TGTGCCAGCAGTCTCACGCGCTGGGAGGTCATTCAGTACTTC | CASSLTRWEVIQYF
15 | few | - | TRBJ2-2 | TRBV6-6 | TGTGCCAGCAATCGAGGGTTCTCCAACACCGGGGAGCTGTTTTTT | CASNRGFSNTGELFF
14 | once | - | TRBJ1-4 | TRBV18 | TGTGCCAGCTCACCTGGCCAGGATCGTGAAAAACTGTTTTTT | CASSPGQDREKLFF
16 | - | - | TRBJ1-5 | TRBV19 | TGTGCCAGTAGTATAGATCGGGGGGCAGGCAATCAGCCCCAGCATTTT | CASSIDRGAGNQPQHF
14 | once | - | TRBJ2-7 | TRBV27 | TGTGCCAGCAAAGGGCCAGGGAAAAGTCACGAGCAGTACTTC | CASKGPGKSHEQYF
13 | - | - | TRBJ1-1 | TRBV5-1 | TGCGCCAGCAGCTTGGATGGGCAGGGGACAGCTTTCTTT | CASSLDGQGTAFF
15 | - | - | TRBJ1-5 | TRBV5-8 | TGTGCCAGCAGCTTGCAGGGGCGTAGCAATCAGCCCCAGCATTTT | CASSLQGRSNQPQHF
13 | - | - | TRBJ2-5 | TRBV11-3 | TGTGCCAGCAGCCGACAGGTTCTGGGGGCCCAGTACTTC | CASSRQVLGAQYF
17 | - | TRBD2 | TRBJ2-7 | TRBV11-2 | TGTGCCAGCAGCCCCACGAATCGGGGGAGGGCATCCTACGAGCAGTACTTC | CASSPTNRGRASYEQYF
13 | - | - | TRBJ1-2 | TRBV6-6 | TGTGCCAGCAGCCCTGGAGTTAACTATGGCTACACCTTC | CASSPGVNYGYTF